This T cell receptor (beta chain) was documented in a study of beta chain features in type 1 diabetes. Remarks on this clone: Its antigen is currently unknown.

The study reverse transcribed the entire isolated RNA, so it sequenced expressed TCRB transcripts. Profiling relied on immunoSEQ multiplex PCR, and the TCRdb table lists in-frame clones only, not all of them. This sample has more than 300,000 clones, with 10% to 15% found just once. CDR3 length: 14 residues. Germline CDR1 and CDR2: SGHTA and FQGNSA. The germline V and J ends were trimmed by 5 bases and 5 bases, with 15 bases remaining between them. Overall study results and limits: Shorter templates might be favored by PCR, equally in patients and controls.

Input material: naive CD4+ T cells from blood. The TCR sequence derives from a man between 18 and 35 years old in good health. V is TRBV7-2 and J is TRBJ2-5; D possibly corresponds to TRBD2 (6 bases). The CDR3 DNA sequence: TGTGCCAGCAGCCCGTGGAGGGCCGGGGAGACCCAGTACTTC. Translated: CASSPWRAGETQYF.